The clone carrying this TCR beta chain appeared a few times. Its target is not known. Unique molecular identifiers tagged the TCR beta cDNA libraries. A population of roughly 0.9 to 11 million T cells gave rise to a few hundred thousand cDNA molecules. TCRdb re-analysed the PCR reads in MiXCR, keeping a single row per CDR3 protein. Of about 810,000 distinct CDR3 sequences in the sample, roughly 50% were seen once. The data originate from a study of post-analysis software for immune sequencing data. About the study: Multiple sclerosis in the patients followed relapsing-remitting, secondary progressive and progressive-relapsing courses. Study results and caveats: Compared against controls, patients with multiple sclerosis displayed significantly lower normalized Chao1 diversity. Batch-matched samples strongly co-clustered by F measure. When patients were compared with controls, four or five TRBV segments were more frequent, TRBV5-6, TRBV5-1 and TRBV20-1 among them.

CDR3 length: 16 residues. The germline gives CDR1 DFQATT, CDR2 SNEGSKA (reference sequence). Trimming took 4 bases from V and 4 from J; bases not matched to a gene: 13. This chain joins TRBV20-1 and TRBJ1-5; 7 nucleotides match TRBD1. The sequenced material came from blood. This sequence originates from a girl under 18 with multiple sclerosis. The CDR3 DNA is TGCAGTGCTACACAGGGGAGCTCGACCCTTAATCAGCCCCAGCATTTT. Translation: CSATQGSSTLNQPQHF.